This TCR beta chain derives from a study of naive and memory T cell subsets. Study observations and caveats: TCR counts from RNA may reflect activation-linked expression changes. Gini index rose across naive, CM, EM and EMRA in CD4 and CD8. Over 95% of naive TCR sequences appeared only once, unlike memory subsets.

Two oligonucleotides, mixed equimolar, formed the beta constant-region primer covering TRBC1 and TRBC2. Ligated cDNA was amplified by four rounds of PCR with nested alpha and beta constant-region primers and SP2. TCRdb reanalysed the UMI-ligation and nested PCR reads using MiXCR and keeps one entry per CDR3 protein. The repertoire holds roughly 98,000 distinct CDR3 sequences, with roughly 7% as singletons. The germline V gene encodes CDR1 DFQATT and CDR2 SNEGSKA (reference sequence). The CDR3 runs 14 residues. This clonotype was seen ten or more times. Its antigen is unknown. At one end the junction does not follow the germline gene, possibly because of a read error.

This clonotype was sampled from a human donor in good health. This chain joins TRBV20-1 and TRBJ1-1; TRBD1 is a possible D gene (5 bases). Sequencing used central memory CD4+ T cells from blood. CDR3 sequence (DNA): TGCAGTGTACCCCTAGGAGGGGCCCGGGCCGAAGGTTTCTTT. This encodes CSVPLGGARAEGFF.